The entry below describes one T cell receptor beta chain. The antigen remains unidentified. These data originate in a study of glioma-infiltrating T cells after dendritic cell vaccination. Study as a whole: Dendritic cell vaccination trial patients had either newly diagnosed or recurrent glioblastoma. Three intradermal dendritic cell vaccine injections were given every two weeks. Whole-study findings and limits: Few patients contributed both blood and tumor specimens.

Germline CDR1 is MNHEY and CDR2 is SMNVEV (reference sequence). V was clipped by 7 bases and J by 11 bases, with 18 bases between them. The CDR3 is 13 amino acids. Stated time point: after dendritic cell vaccination, including at tumor progression/relapse. Up to 2 ug genomic DNA was used for TCRB CDR3 amplification. Measured with immunoSEQ multiplex PCR; TCRdb has only the in-frame clones, and not every one. The table records tens of thousands of clones, 85% of them present only once. The chain joins TRBV27 to TRBJ1-5; TRBD1 might be the D (5 bases). Sequencing used blood, obtained after dendritic cell vaccination. This clonotype was obtained from a human donor with glioblastoma. The CDR3 sequence is CASKVLGTGAQHF. The CDR3 DNA follows: TGTGCCAGCAAAGTTTTGGGGACTGGAGCCCAGCATTTT.